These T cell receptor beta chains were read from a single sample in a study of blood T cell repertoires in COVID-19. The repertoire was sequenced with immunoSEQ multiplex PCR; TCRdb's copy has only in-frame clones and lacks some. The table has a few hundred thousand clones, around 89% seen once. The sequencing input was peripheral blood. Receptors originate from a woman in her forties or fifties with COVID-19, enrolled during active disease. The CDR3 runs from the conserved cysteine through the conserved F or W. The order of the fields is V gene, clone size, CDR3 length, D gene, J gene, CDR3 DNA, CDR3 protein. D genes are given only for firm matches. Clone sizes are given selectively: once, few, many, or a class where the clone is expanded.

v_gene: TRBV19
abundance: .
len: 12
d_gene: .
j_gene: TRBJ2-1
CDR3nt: TGTGCCAGTAGTCCCTCTTACAATGAGCAGTTCTTC
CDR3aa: CASSPSYNEQFF

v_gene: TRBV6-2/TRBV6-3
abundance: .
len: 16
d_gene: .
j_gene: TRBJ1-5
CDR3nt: TGTGCCAGCAGTCACTCGGGTATCCGGGACAATCAGCCCCAGCATTTT
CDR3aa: CASSHSGIRDNQPQHF

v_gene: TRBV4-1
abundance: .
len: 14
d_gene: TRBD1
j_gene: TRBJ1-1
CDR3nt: TGCGCCAGCAGCTTTCGACAGGGTTACACTGAAGCTTTCTTT
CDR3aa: CASSFRQGYTEAFF

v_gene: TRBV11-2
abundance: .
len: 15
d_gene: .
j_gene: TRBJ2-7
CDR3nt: TGTGCCAGCAGCTTAGTCCCAGGGGGAGGCTACGAGCAGTACTTC
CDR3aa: CASSLVPGGGYEQYF

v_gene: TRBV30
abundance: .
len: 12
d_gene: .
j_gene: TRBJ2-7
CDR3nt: TGTGCCTGGAGCGGTACCCCCTACGAGCAGTACTTC
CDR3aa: CAWSGTPYEQYF

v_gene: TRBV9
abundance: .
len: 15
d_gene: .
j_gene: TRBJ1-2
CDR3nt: TGTGCCAGCAGCGAGGGACGGGAGTGGATGCATGGCTACACCTTC
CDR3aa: CASSEGREWMHGYTF

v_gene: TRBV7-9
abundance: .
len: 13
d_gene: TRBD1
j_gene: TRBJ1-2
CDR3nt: TGTGCCAGCAGCTTAGAGGGGGCGGATGGCTACACCTTC
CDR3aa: CASSLEGADGYTF

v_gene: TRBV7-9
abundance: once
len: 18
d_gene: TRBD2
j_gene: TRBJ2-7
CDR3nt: TGTGCCAGCAGCCCTGGGACTAGCGGGACTAGCCAATACTACGAGCAGTACTTC
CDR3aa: CASSPGTSGTSQYYEQYF

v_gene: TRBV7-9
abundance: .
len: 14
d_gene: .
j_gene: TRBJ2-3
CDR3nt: TGTGCCAGCAGCTTAGAACGGGAGAAGGATACGCAGTATTTT
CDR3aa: CASSLEREKDTQYF

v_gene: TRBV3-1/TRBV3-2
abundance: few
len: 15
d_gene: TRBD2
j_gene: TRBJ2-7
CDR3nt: TGTGCCAGCAGCCAAGGGCTAGCGGGAGCCTACGAGCAGTACTTC
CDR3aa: CASSQGLAGAYEQYF

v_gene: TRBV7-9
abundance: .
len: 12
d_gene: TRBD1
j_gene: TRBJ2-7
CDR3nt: TGTGCCAGCAGCTCAGAGGGACAGGTGCAGTACTTC
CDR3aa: CASSSEGQVQYF

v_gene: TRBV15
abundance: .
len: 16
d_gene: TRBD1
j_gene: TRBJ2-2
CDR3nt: TGTGCCACCAGCAGGGGGACAGTCACGAACACCGGGGAGCTGTTTTTT
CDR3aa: CATSRGTVTNTGELFF

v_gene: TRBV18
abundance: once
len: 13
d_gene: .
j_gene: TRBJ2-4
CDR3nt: TGTGCCAGCTCTCCGGGTACCTACGACATTCAGTACTTC
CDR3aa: CASSPGTYDIQYF

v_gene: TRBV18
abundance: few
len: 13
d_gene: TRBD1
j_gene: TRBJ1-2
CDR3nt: TGTGCCAGCTCACCGGACAGGCTGGAAGGCTACACCTTC
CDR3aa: CASSPDRLEGYTF

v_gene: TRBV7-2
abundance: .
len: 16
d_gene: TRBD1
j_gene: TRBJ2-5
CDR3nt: TGTGCCAGCAGCTTAGTAGGACAGGGGCTCCAAGAGACCCAGTACTTC
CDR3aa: CASSLVGQGLQETQYF

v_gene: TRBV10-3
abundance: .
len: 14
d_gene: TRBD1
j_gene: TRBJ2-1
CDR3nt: TGTGCCAGCAAAGGGGCGACAGGGGACAATGAGCAGTTCTTC
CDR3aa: CASKGATGDNEQFF

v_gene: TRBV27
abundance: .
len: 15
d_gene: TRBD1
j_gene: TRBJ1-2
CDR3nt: TGTGCCAGCAGTTCCGGACAGGGGGCCCTCTATGGCTACACCTTC
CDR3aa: CASSSGQGALYGYTF

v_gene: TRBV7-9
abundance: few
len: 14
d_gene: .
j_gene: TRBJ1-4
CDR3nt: TGTGCCAGCAGCTTAGGCAGGGTGAATGAAAAACTGTTTTTT
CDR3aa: CASSLGRVNEKLFF

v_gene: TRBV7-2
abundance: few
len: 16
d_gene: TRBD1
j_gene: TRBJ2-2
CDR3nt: TGTGCCAGCAGCGCCGACAGGGCCCCGAACACCGGGGAGCTGTTTTTT
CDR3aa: CASSADRAPNTGELFF

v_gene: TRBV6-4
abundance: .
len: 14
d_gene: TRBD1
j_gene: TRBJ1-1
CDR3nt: TGTGCCAGCAGTGACTCCCCAGGGGGCGCTGAAGCTTTCTTT
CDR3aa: CASSDSPGGAEAFF

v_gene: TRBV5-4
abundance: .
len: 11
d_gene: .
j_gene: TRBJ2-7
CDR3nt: TGTGCCAGCAGGTGGGGAGACGAGCAGTACTTC
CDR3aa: CASRWGDEQYF

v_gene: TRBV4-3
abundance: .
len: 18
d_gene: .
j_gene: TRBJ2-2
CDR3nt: TGCGCCAGCAGCCAAGCGGGCCCTAGCAACCTTGACACCGGGGAGCTGTTTTTT
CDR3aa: CASSQAGPSNLDTGELFF

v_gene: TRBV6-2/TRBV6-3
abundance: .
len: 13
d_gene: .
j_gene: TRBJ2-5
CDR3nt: TGTGCCAGCAGTTACCAGGGGGGAGAGACCCAGTACTTC
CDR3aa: CASSYQGGETQYF

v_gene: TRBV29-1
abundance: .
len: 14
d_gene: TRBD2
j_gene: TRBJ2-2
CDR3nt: TGCAGCGGAGGGGGACTAGCGGACACCGGGGAGCTGTTTTTT
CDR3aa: CSGGGLADTGELFF

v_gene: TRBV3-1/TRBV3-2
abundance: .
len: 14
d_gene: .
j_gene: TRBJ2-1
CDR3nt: TGTGCCAGCAGCCAAGATAGCTCCTACAATGAGCAGTTCTTC
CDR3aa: CASSQDSSYNEQFF

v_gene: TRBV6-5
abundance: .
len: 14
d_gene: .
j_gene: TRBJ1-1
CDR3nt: TGTGCCAGCAGTTACAGAGGATTGAACACTGAAGCTTTCTTT
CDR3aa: CASSYRGLNTEAFF

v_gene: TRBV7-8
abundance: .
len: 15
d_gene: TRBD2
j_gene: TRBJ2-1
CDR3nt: TGTGCCAGCAGTCAGAGGCGGGGGGACTACAATGAGCAGTTCTTC
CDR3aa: CASSQRRGDYNEQFF

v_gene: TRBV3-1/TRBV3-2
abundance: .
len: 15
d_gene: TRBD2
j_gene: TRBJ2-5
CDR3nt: TGTGCCAGCAGCCAAGTGGGGACTAGAGGTGAGACCCAGTACTTC
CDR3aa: CASSQVGTRGETQYF

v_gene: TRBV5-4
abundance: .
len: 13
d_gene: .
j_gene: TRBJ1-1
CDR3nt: TGTGCCAGCAGCTTGACGGGGAATACTGAAGCTTTCTTT
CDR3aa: CASSLTGNTEAFF

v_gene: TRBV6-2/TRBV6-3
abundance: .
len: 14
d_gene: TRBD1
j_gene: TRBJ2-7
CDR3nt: TGTGCCAGCAGTTGGGACAGGACGGCCTACGAGCAGTACTTC
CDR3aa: CASSWDRTAYEQYF

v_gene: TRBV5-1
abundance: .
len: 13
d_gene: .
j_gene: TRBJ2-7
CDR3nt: TGCGCCAGCAGCTTTGACATTACCTACGAGCAGTACTTC
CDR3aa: CASSFDITYEQYF

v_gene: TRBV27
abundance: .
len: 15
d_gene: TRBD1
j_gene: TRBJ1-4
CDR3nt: TGTGCCAGCAGTTTCGACAGGGCCCCTAATGAAAAACTGTTTTTT
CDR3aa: CASSFDRAPNEKLFF

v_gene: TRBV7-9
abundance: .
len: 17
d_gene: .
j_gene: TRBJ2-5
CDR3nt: TGTGCCAGCAGCTTACCCAAAGACAGGCCCTACCAAGAGACCCAGTACTTC
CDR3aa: CASSLPKDRPYQETQYF

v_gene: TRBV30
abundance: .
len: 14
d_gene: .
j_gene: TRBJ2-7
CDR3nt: TGTGCCTGGAGAGACCAGGGGCCCCCCTACGAGCAGTACTTC
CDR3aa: CAWRDQGPPYEQYF

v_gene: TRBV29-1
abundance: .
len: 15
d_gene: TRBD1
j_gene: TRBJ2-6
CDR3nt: TGCAGCGTTGCGAACAGGGGCTCTGGGGCCAACGTCCTGACTTTC
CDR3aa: CSVANRGSGANVLTF

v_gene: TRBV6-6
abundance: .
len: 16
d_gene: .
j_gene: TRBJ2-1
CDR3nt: TGTGCCAGCAGTTACTCGAACCCCGGGAGACCCAATGAGCAGTTCTTC
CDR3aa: CASSYSNPGRPNEQFF

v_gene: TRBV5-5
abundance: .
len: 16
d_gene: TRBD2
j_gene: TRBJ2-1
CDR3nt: TGTGCCAGCAGCCCCCTAGCGGGAGGTACCTACAATGAGCAGTTCTTC
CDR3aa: CASSPLAGGTYNEQFF

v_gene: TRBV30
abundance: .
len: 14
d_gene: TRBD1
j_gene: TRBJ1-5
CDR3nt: TGTGCCTGGAGCCTGGACAGGGGAGGTCAGCCCCAGCATTTT
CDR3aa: CAWSLDRGGQPQHF

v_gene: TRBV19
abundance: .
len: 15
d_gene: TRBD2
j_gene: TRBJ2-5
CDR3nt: TGTGCCAGTAGTTGGGCTAGCGGGAGGGTTGAGACCCAGTACTTC
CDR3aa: CASSWASGRVETQYF

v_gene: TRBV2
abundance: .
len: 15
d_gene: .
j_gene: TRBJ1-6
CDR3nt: TGTGCCAGCAGTGAAAGGGGTTCGATTAATTCACCCCTCCACTTT
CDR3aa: CASSERGSINSPLHF